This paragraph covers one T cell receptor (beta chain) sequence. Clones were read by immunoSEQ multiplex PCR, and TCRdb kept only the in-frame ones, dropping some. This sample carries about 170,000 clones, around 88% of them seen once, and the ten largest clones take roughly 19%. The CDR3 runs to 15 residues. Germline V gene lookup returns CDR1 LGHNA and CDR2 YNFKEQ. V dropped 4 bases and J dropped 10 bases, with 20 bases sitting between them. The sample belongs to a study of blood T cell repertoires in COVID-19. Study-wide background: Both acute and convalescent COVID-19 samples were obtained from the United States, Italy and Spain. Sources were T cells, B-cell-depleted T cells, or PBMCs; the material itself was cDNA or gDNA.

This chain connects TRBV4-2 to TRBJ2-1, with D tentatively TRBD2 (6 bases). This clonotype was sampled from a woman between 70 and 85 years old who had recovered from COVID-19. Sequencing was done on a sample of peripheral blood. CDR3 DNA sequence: TGTGCCAGCAGCCCACGAGGCGGTAGCGGAGCCGAGCAGTTCTTC. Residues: CASSPRGGSGAEQFF.